This TCR beta chain was observed in a study of T-cell reconstitution after alpha-beta-depleted transplantation in children. Regarding the study as a whole: Reports say that about two months after transplant, the alpha-beta T cells came out of several hundred graft clones that had expanded. T-cell counts and diversity at one year following transplant were attributed mainly to newly produced T cells. Surviving recipient T cells and thymic progenitors accounted for the high day-60 TCRbeta diversity observed in some patients.

The table lists this clonotype with a few counts. Its antigen is not known. Germline V gives CDR1 MNHNS, CDR2 SASEGT. The V end was cut by 7 bases, the J end by 9 bases, with 28 bases between. The CDR3 runs 17 residues. Unique molecular identifiers tagged the TCRbeta library. Using its own MiXCR run on the PCR reads, TCRdb lists one record per CDR3 protein. The sample has 700,000 or so distinct CDR3 sequences, around 12% seen once; the top ten hold 0.79%. This chain links TRBV6-1 with TRBJ2-1, with a possible D match to TRBD2 (6 bases). This receptor was taken from a girl aged 2-10 years with congenital amegakaryocytic thrombocytopenia, due to receive a stem cell transplant. The specimen comprised PBMCs, sampled before TCRalphabeta/CD19-depleted stem cell transplant. The CDR3 sequence is CASTPTPNIGSGVEQFF. The CDR3 DNA follows: TGTGCCAGCACCCCTACTCCTAATATCGGTTCGGGAGTTGAGCAGTTCTTC.